These 5 T cell receptor beta chains were all obtained from the same sample, sequenced in a study of T cell responses to AZD1222 COVID-19 vaccine (TCRdb year 2021). What the time point label conveys for this sample: sample from adult after SARS-CoV-2 infection, after symptom onset. The library was produced with the immunoSEQ multiplex PCR assay. Not all clones reach the TCRdb copy of this immuneACCESS table, which keeps in-frame sequences only. Checked studies attribute under half of the gap to unresolved V genes and leave the rest unexplained. For this sample the table gives over 110,000 clones, of which 85% to 95% were detected only once. The top ten hold approximately 12% of the sample. The material was peripheral blood, obtained after recovery from COVID-19. The receptors derive from an adult who had recovered from COVID-19.

The table lists this clone with a count of one. The chain uses TRBV7-8 and TRBJ1-5; D unclear. The V end was cut by 1 base, the J end by 9 bases, with 19 bases between. The CDR3 is 16 residues long. Germline CDR1 is SGHVS and CDR2 is FQNEAQ. For the CDR3, the DNA is TGTGCCAGCAGCTTAGTTCCCGATCCGGTCGTCCGGCCCCAGCATTTT. It codes for CASSLVPDPVVRPQHF.

The count of this clone is one. The chain combines TRBV2 with TRBJ2-7; D is unclear. This CDR3 spans 18 amino acids. CDR1 and CDR2 from the germline V gene are SNHLY and FYNNEI. Trimming cost V 10 bases and J 0 bases, with 28 bases left between them. CDR3 DNA: TGTGCCAACACAAATGGGAAAAAACGCCCCAACCCCTCCTACGAGCAGTACTTC. Translating gives CANTNGKKRPNPSYEQYF.

V usage is TRBV28 and J usage is TRBJ2-4, with unresolved D. The CDR3 loop spans 13 amino acids. V was shortened by 6 bases and J by 4 bases, with 10 bases between the two germline ends. Germline CDR1 and CDR2: MDHEN and SYDVKM. The CDR3 coding sequence is TGTGCCAGCAGCTCCCACACGAAAAACATTCAGTACTTC. Its protein product is CASSSHTKNIQYF.

The chain joins TRBV25-1 to TRBJ1-5; 10 bases align to TRBD1. Germline V CDR1 and CDR2: MGHDK, SYGVNS. The V and J ends lost 6 bases and 1 base, in that order; junction bases with no gene match: 9. The CDR3 loop spans 17 amino acids. The CDR3 region is CASSPGQGSRSNQPQHF. The CDR3 nucleotides read TGTGCCAGCAGCCCGGGACAGGGGTCGCGAAGCAATCAGCCCCAGCATTTT.

This rearrangement joins TRBV27 to TRBJ1-1; TRBD1 is a possible D gene (5 bases). V lost 9 bases and J 5 bases, leaving 19 bases between the germline ends. The CDR3 runs 14 residues. The germline CDR1 and CDR2 sequences are MNHEY and SMNVEV (reference sequence). Here the CDR3 DNA reads TGTGCCAGTATGCCCAATGGGGGTTGGACTGAAGCTTTCTTT. Its translation is CASMPNGGWTEAFF.